Detailed here is one T cell receptor beta chain. Antigen: not known. Assay: immunoSEQ multiplex PCR; the TCRdb copy retains only in-frame clones and omits some. The sample shows fewer than 100,000 clones, around 88% of them seen only once. The data were taken from a study of graft-versus-host responses after intestinal transplantation. Whole-study context: Every recipient had anti-thymocyte globulin induction and approximately three years of tacrolimus plus steroids. Overall study findings and caveats: The study associated peak circulating GvH clone levels with early post-transplant HvG declines. The study found high graft-versus-host to host-versus-graft clonal ratios in allografts of patients with graft-donor T cell macrochimerism.

CDR3 length: 14 residues. CDR1 is MDHEN and CDR2 is SYDVKM in the germline V gene. V lost 8 bases and J lost 2, with 14 bases in between. Specimen: PBMCs, collected 255 days after intestinal transplant. The sequence came from a human patient who received an intestinal transplant, so some T cells may come from the graft donor. The J gene is TRBJ2-3, the V gene TRBV28; perhaps D is TRBD1 or TRBD2 (6 bases each). CDR3 nucleotides: TGTGCCAGCTCGATAGGGGGGACCACAGATACGCAGTATTTT. Translating gives CASSIGGTTDTQYF.